Below, 13 T cell receptor beta chains from the same sample are listed, as sequenced in a study of cytomegalovirus exposure and HLA in healthy donors. The PCR had 60 Vbeta and 13 Jbeta primers. Generated by immunoSEQ multiplex PCR, the TCRdb table keeps only in-frame clones and is missing some. The sample contains some 90,000 clones, roughly 78% of which appear only once. The sequenced material came from PBMCs. These receptor sequences come from a male donor in good health and CMV-seropositive.

The rearrangement uses TRBV5-8 and TRBJ2-6; no firm D call. The CDR3 has 15 residues. V gave up 2 bases and J gave up 0 bases, with 6 bases separating them. In germline, CDR1 is SGHTS, CDR2 YDEGEE. CDR3 protein: CASSLVASGANVLTF. The CDR3 DNA follows: TGTGCCAGCAGCTTAGTAGCCTCTGGGGCCAACGTCCTGACTTTC.

The chain employs TRBV19 and TRBJ2-7; 11 bases are shared with TRBD2. Losses at the gene ends were 7 bases for V and 2 bases for J; bases not matched to a gene: 10. The CDR3 extends over 16 amino acids. CDR1 is LNHDA and CDR2 is SQIVND in the germline V gene (reference sequence). CDR3 DNA: TGTGCCAGTATCCCGCCCCCGGGACTAGCGGCCTACGAGCAGTACTTC. Translating it yields CASIPPPGLAAYEQYF. The variable domain in full, with the rest retrieved from reference TRBV19 and TRBJ2-7, is DGGITQSPKYLFRKEGQNVTLSCEQNLNHDAMYWYRQDPGQGLRLIYYSQIVNDFQKGDIAEGYSVSREKKESFPLTVTSAQKNPTAFYLCASIPPPGLAAYEQYFGPGTRLTVT.

The chain couples TRBV28 to TRBJ2-4, with D unclear. Germline V lookup: CDR1 MDHEN, CDR2 SYDVKM. V was shortened by 5 bases and J by 0 bases, with 11 bases between the two germline ends. The CDR3 loop spans 15 amino acids. CDR3 residues: CASSALTVAKNIQYF. In DNA, the CDR3 is TGTGCCAGCAGTGCCTTAACAGTAGCCAAAAACATTCAGTACTTC.

Here the CDR3 reads CASSEISGPLSYNEQFF. The CDR3 DNA reads TGTGCCAGCAGTGAAATCTCAGGCCCCCTCTCCTACAATGAGCAGTTCTTC. This chain links TRBV2 with TRBJ2-1; the D is unclear. Germline assignment: CDR1 SNHLY and CDR2 FYNNEI. Trimming left V 2 bases short and J 0 bases short, with 14 bases between. The length of the CDR3 is 17 residues.

A few counts support this clone. The CDR3 loop reads CASSLAASGRNNEQFF. The DNA of the CDR3 is TGTGCCAGCAGCTTAGCGGCTAGCGGGAGAAACAATGAGCAGTTCTTC. This chain uses TRBV7-7 with TRBJ2-1; 10 nucleotides align to TRBD2. V was pared by 0 bases and J by 5 bases, with 4 bases of the junction left unmatched. Germline CDR1 and CDR2: SSHAT and FNYEAQ (reference sequence). The CDR3 runs 16 residues.

The rearrangement uses TRBV29-1 and TRBJ2-7; the D is unclear. The germline gives CDR1 SQVTM, CDR2 ANQGSEA. The V gene lost 4 bases and the J gene lost 7 bases, with 14 bases spanning the gap. The CDR3 has 12 residues. CDR3 amino acids: CSVVLGSVEQYF. The CDR3 bases are TGCAGCGTTGTCCTAGGCTCGGTTGAGCAGTACTTC.

V gene TRBV27 combines with J gene TRBJ1-4; possibly TRBD1 for D (5 bases). Trimming left V 4 bases short and J 5 bases short, with 14 bases between. The germline CDR1 and CDR2 sequences are MNHEY and SMNVEV (reference sequence). The CDR3 is 15 amino acids. In DNA, the CDR3 is TGTGCCAGCAGTTCCGAAGGGGTACAGAATGAAAAACTGTTTTTT. Its translation: CASSSEGVQNEKLFF.

The V call is TRBV30, the J call TRBJ1-2; perhaps TRBD1 as D (5 bases). V was cut by 2 bases and J by 4 bases, with 17 bases left in between. Germline assignment: CDR1 GTSNPN and CDR2 SVGIG (reference sequence). This CDR3 is 15 amino acids long. CDR3 nucleotide sequence: TGTGCCTGGAGTTTCGACAGCTCGGGTAGCTATGGCTACACCTTC. This sequence encodes CAWSFDSSGSYGYTF.

The J gene is TRBJ2-3, the V gene TRBV7-9; no clear D gene. Germline V gene lookup returns CDR1 SEHNR and CDR2 FQNEAQ (reference sequence). The CDR3 extends over 14 amino acids. Deletions cut 2 bases from V and 5 bases from J, with 11 bases between. CDR3 nucleotides: TGTGCCAGCAGCTTAAGGAGTGGCGGAGATACGCAGTATTTT. Translation gives CASSLRSGGDTQYF. The complete variable domain, with remaining parts taken from reference TRBV7-9 and TRBJ2-3, reads DTGVSQNPRHKITKRGQNVTFRCDPISEHNRLYWYRQTLGQGPEFLTYFQNEAQLEKSRLLSDRFSAERPKGSFSTLEIQRTEQGDSAMYLCASSLRSGGDTQYFGPGTRLTVL.

The rearrangement joins TRBV6-5 to TRBJ1-2, with D uncertain. The CDR3 has 12 residues. Trimming pared 2 bases from V and 8 bases from J, leaving 9 bases between. Germline lookup yields CDR1 MNHEY and CDR2 SVGAGI. CDR3 region: CASSYDYEGYTF. DNA for the CDR3: TGTGCCAGCAGTTACGACTACGAGGGCTACACCTTC.

The V gene is TRBV6-1, the J gene TRBJ1-2; possible D gene TRBD1, 6 bases. The CDR3 extends over 12 amino acids. Trimming removed 4 bases from V and 6 bases from J, with 9 bases in between. The germline gives CDR1 MNHNS, CDR2 SASEGT. In DNA form, the CDR3 reads TGTGCCAGCAGTGGTTGGGACAATGGCTACACCTTC. This sequence encodes CASSGWDNGYTF.

The rearrangement links TRBV6-5 to TRBJ1-1, with 8 nucleotides matching TRBD1. The germline gives CDR1 MNHEY, CDR2 SVGAGI. After removal of 4 bases from V and 2 bases from J, the junction contained 3 bases not matched to a gene. The CDR3 extends over 14 amino acids. CDR3 in amino acids: CASSSGQGNTEAFF. The CDR3 nucleotides are TGTGCCAGCAGTTCTGGACAGGGAAACACTGAAGCTTTCTTT.

This rearrangement joins TRBV28 to TRBJ2-7; 11 nucleotides match TRBD2. V was clipped by 3 bases and J by 5 bases; unmatched bases: 3. The CDR3 consists of 14 residues. Germline V CDR1 and CDR2: MDHEN, SYDVKM. CDR3 in DNA: TGTGCCAGCAGTTTGATTAGCGGGAGGGACGAGCAGTACTTC. Protein: CASSLISGRDEQYF.